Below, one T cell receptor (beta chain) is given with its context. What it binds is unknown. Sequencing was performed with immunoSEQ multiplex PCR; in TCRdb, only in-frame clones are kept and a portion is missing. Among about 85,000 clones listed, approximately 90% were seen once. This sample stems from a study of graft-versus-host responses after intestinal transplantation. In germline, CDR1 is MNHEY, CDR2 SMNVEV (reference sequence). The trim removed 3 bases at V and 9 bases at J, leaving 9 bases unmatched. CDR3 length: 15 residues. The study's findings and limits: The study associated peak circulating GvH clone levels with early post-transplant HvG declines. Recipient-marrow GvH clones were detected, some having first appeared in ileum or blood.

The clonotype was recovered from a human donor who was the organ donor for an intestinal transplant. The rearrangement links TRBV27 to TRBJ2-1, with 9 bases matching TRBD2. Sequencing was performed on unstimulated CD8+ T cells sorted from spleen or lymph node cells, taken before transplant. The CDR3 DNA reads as TGTGCCAGCAGTTTCTTAGCGGGAGAGAGGGGTGAGCAGTTCTTC. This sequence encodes CASSFLAGERGEQFF.